This T cell receptor beta chain derives from a study of patients and donors after allogeneic stem cell transplantation. In TCRdb, the RT-PCR reads were re-called with MiXCR into one record per CDR3 protein. The table shows more than 150,000 distinct CDR3 sequences, with around two fifths occurring only once. The CDR3 loop spans 16 amino acids. V was cut by 6 bases and J by 4 bases, with 23 bases left in between. CDR1 is SGHRS, CDR2 YFSETQ, per germline. The sequence came from a human donor who was either an allogeneic HSCT recipient or a stem cell or donor lymphocyte infusion donor (not recorded which). It is not recorded whose cells these are; they may come from a transplant donor. Sequences were obtained from blood, either unsorted or a sorted T cell fraction (not recorded which). J is TRBJ2-7 and V is TRBV5-1, with D possibly being TRBD1 or TRBD2 (5 bases each). The CDR3 here is CASTPGPQRGPYEQYF. The CDR3 nucleotides read TGCGCCAGCACTCCGGGGCCCCAAAGGGGACCTTACGAGCAGTACTTC.